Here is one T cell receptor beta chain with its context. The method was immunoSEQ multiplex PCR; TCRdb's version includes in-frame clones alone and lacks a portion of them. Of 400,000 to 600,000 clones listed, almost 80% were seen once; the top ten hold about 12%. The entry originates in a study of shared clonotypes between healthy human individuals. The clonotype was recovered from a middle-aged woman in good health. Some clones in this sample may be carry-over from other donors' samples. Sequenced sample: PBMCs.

For the CDR3, the DNA is TGTGCCAGCAGGCTGCGTCAGGAAAAACTGTTTTTT. Its translation: CASRLRQEKLFF. V and J are TRBV28 and TRBJ1-4, with no clear D. The CDR3 extends over 12 amino acids. Germline V lookup: CDR1 MDHEN, CDR2 SYDVKM. V was trimmed by 6 bases and J by 8 bases, leaving 10 bases between them.